What follows are 19 T cell receptor beta chains derived from one specimen sequenced in a study of cytomegalovirus exposure and HLA in healthy donors. 60 Vbeta and 13 Jbeta primers were used in PCR. The table came from immunoSEQ multiplex PCR; TCRdb's copy has only in-frame clones and leaves some out. The sample holds 130,000 to 150,000 clones, 80% seen once. Sample: PBMCs. These TCRs come from a man under 40 in good health and CMV-seronegative.

This clone showed up just once. CDR3 bases: TGCGCCAGCAGCTTGGTTGCAGGGTCCGAGACCCAGTACTTC. It codes for CASSLVAGSETQYF. This chain uses TRBV5-1 with TRBJ2-5, with D maybe TRBD1 (5 bases). With 0 bases removed from V and 5 bases from J, the gap between germline ends came to 11 bases. Germline CDR1 is SGHRS and CDR2 is YFSETQ. CDR3 size: 14 residues.

The chain employs TRBV5-1 and TRBJ1-4, with a possible D match to TRBD1 (5 bases). V was shortened by 1 base and J by 4 bases, with 8 bases between the two germline ends. The CDR3 runs 14 residues. In germline, CDR1 is SGHRS, CDR2 YFSETQ. CDR3 sequence reads: CASSLRGFNEKLFF. The CDR3 DNA follows: TGCGCCAGCAGCTTGCGGGGGTTTAATGAAAAACTGTTTTTT.

The chain joins TRBV18 to TRBJ1-2; D gene uncertain. Between the trimmed V and J ends, which lost 3 bases and 3 bases, there was a span of 11 bases. CDR3 length: 14 amino acids. CDR1 and CDR2 from the germline V gene are KGHSH and LQKENI. CDR3 protein: CASSPSEGYYGYTF. CDR3 bases: TGTGCCAGCTCACCTTCGGAGGGATACTATGGCTACACCTTC.

The chain carries TRBV7-8 and TRBJ1-2, with TRBD1 matching 10 bases. The trim removed 1 base at V and 8 bases at J, leaving 7 bases unmatched. The CDR3 totals 15 residues. From germline, CDR1 is SGHVS and CDR2 FQNEAQ. The CDR3 DNA reads TGTGCCAGCAGCTTAGGGACAGGGGGGCTGGTCGGCTACACCTTC. It encodes CASSLGTGGLVGYTF.

This chain joins TRBV2 and TRBJ2-2; possibly TRBD2 for D (6 bases). V was pared by 10 bases and J by 6 bases, with 18 bases between. Germline CDR1 reads SNHLY; CDR2 reads FYNNEI. The CDR3 contains 14 residues. As DNA, the CDR3 is TGTGCCAAATCGGGAGAGCGTCGCGCCGGGGAGCTGTTTTTT. Its protein product is CAKSGERRAGELFF.

The chain joins TRBV6-5 to TRBJ2-7; D ambiguous. The CDR3 length is 13 residues. Trimming took 7 bases from V and 0 from J, leaving 10 bases between them. Germline CDR1 reads MNHEY; CDR2 reads SVGAGI. As DNA, the CDR3 is TGTGCCAGCATCCCGCCAGGCTCCTACGAGCAGTACTTC. It translates to CASIPPGSYEQYF.

This clone has only one observation. This rearrangement joins TRBV19 to TRBJ1-2; D gene unclear. CDR1 and CDR2 (germline): LNHDA, SQIVND (reference sequence). The ends were cut back, 6 bases at V and 7 bases at J, with 12 bases in the middle. The CDR3 is 12 amino acids. The CDR3: CASRSRDRGYTF. The CDR3 DNA reads as TGTGCCAGTAGATCTCGGGATCGTGGCTACACCTTC.

V gene TRBV18 combines with J gene TRBJ2-7, with TRBD2 identical over 7 bases. The germline V gene encodes CDR1 KGHSH and CDR2 LQKENI. The J segment lost 3 bases and the V segment lost 3 bases, leaving 8 bases of the junction unmatched. CDR3 length equals 15 residues. CDR3 sequence: CASSPPTGGLYEQYF. The CDR3 coding sequence is TGTGCCAGCTCACCTCCAACGGGAGGACTCTACGAGCAGTACTTC.

The CDR3 DNA sequence: TGTGCCAGCAGCCCGGGACTGACTAATGAAAAACTGTTTTTT. Amino acids: CASSPGLTNEKLFF. The rearrangement joins TRBV6-5 to TRBJ1-4; tentative D call: TRBD1 (5 bases). V was pared by 6 bases and J by 2 bases, with 10 bases between. CDR1 MNHEY and CDR2 SVGAGI come from the germline V gene. The CDR3 consists of 14 residues.

This CDR3 reads CASSSLAGGPEQYF. Here the CDR3 DNA reads TGTGCCAGCAGCTCCCTAGCGGGAGGGCCCGAGCAGTACTTC. The genes are TRBV9 and TRBJ2-7, with 12 bases fitting TRBD2. V trimming: 4 bases; J trimming: 6 bases; junction bases outside the gene matches: 5. Germline lookup yields CDR1 SGDLS and CDR2 YYNGEE. CDR3 size: 14 residues.

The chain carries TRBV6-1 and TRBJ2-1, with D tentatively TRBD2 (5 bases). This CDR3 spans 15 amino acids. Germline loops: CDR1 MNHNS, CDR2 SASEGT. The V and J ends lost 6 bases and 9 bases respectively, with 21 bases between them. CDR3 residues: CASRPTKAGMGEQFF. CDR3 nucleotide sequence: TGTGCCAGCAGACCTACGAAGGCGGGTATGGGTGAGCAGTTCTTC.

This clone occurred a few times. This chain links TRBV10-1 with TRBJ2-2; no clear D. The CDR3 is 13 residues long. Trimming took 6 bases from V and 5 from J, leaving 10 bases between them. CDR1 and CDR2 (germline): WNHNN, SYGVQD (reference sequence). The CDR3 DNA reads as TGCGCCAGCAGACCCGGAGAAACCGGGGAGCTGTTTTTT. Its protein product is CASRPGETGELFF.

Judged by abundance, this clone is medium-sized. The rearrangement uses TRBV18 and TRBJ1-1; 7 bases align to TRBD1. V lost 4 bases, J lost 2 bases, and 7 bases stayed unmatched. The length of the CDR3 is 15 residues. Looked up from germline, CDR1 is KGHSH and CDR2 is LQKENI. CDR3 in DNA: TGTGCCAGCTCACTTACAGGGGTTTACAACACTGAAGCTTTCTTT. Protein product: CASSLTGVYNTEAFF. The variable domain in full, with the rest retrieved from reference TRBV18 and TRBJ1-1, is NAGVMQNPRHLVRRRGQEARLRCSPMKGHSHVYWYRQLPEEGLKFMVYLQKENIIDESGMPKERFSAEFPKEGPSILRIQQVVRGDSAAYFCASSLTGVYNTEAFFGQGTRLTVV.

The rearrangement links TRBV5-5 to TRBJ1-2, with TRBD1 matching 9 bases. CDR1 SGHKS and CDR2 YYEKEE come from the germline V gene (reference sequence). The CDR3 contains 15 residues. The ends lost 2 bases at V and 4 bases at J; junction bases unmatched: 6. DNA of the CDR3: TGTGCCAGCAGCTTTTGGGACAGGGCTGGCTATGGCTACACCTTC. As protein: CASSFWDRAGYGYTF. The whole variable domain, filled in from reference TRBV5-5 and TRBJ1-2, reads DAGVTQSPTHLIKTRGQQVTLRCSPISGHKSVSWYQQVLGQGPQFIFQYYEKEERGRGNFPDRFSARQFPNYSSELNVNALLLGDSALYLCASSFWDRAGYGYTFGSGTRLTVV.

The genes are TRBV27 and TRBJ2-7, with TRBD1 as a possible D gene (5 bases). Per germline, CDR1 MNHEY and CDR2 SMNVEV (reference sequence). V shed 2 bases and J shed 1 base, with 12 bases lying between them. The CDR3 sequence is 15 residues long. The CDR3 region is CASSLMSGHSYEQYF. The CDR3 DNA sequence: TGTGCCAGCAGTTTAATGTCAGGACATTCCTACGAGCAGTACTTC.

This sequence joins TRBV28 and TRBJ2-7; no firm D call. V was shortened by 3 bases and J by 2 bases, with 5 bases between the two germline ends. The germline CDR1 and CDR2 sequences are MDHEN and SYDVKM. This CDR3 is built from 12 residues. The CDR3 DNA reads TGTGCCAGCAGTTTTAATCCCTACGAGCAGTACTTC. It codes for CASSFNPYEQYF.

The rearrangement joins TRBV6-5 to TRBJ2-5, with 7 bases that match TRBD1. J lost 2 bases, V lost 2 bases, and 5 bases had no gene match. The CDR3 is 15 residues long. The germline V gene encodes CDR1 MNHEY and CDR2 SVGAGI. CDR3: CASSYRGLSQETQYF. The CDR3 nucleotides read TGTGCCAGCAGTTACAGGGGGCTCAGTCAAGAGACCCAGTACTTC.

This clone turned up a few times. The V call is TRBV7-9, the J call TRBJ2-5; the D gene is possibly TRBD2 (5 bases). Between the trimmed V and J ends, which lost 5 bases and 5 bases, there was a span of 18 bases. This CDR3 is 15 amino acids long. Germline CDR1 and CDR2: SEHNR and FQNEAQ (reference sequence). The CDR3 DNA follows: TGTGCCAGCAGCCCTAGGGTTAGGGAGCGGGAGACCCAGTACTTC. It yields the protein CASSPRVRERETQYF.

CDR3: CASSLGSQNYNEQFF. The CDR3 bases are TGTGCCAGCTCACTTGGGAGCCAGAACTACAATGAGCAGTTCTTC. J is TRBJ2-1 and V is TRBV18, with D perhaps TRBD2 (5 bases). This CDR3 is built from 15 residues. CDR1 and CDR2 (germline): KGHSH, LQKENI. V lost 4 bases, J lost 3 bases, and 13 bases lay in between.